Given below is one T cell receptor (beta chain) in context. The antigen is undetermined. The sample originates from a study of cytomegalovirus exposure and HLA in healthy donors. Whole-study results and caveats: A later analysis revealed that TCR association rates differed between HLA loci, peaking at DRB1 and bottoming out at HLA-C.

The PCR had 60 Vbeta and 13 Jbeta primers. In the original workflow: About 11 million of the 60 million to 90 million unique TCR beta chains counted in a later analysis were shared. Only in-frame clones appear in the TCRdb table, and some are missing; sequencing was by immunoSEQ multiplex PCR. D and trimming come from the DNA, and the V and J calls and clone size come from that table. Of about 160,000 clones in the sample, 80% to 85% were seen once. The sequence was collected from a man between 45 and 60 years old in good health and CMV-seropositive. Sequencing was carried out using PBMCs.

This chain's CDR3 is CASSSLVKVDHQPQHF. DNA for the CDR3: TGTGCCAGCAGTTCCCTAGTGAAGGTGGATCATCAGCCCCAGCATTTT. The chain carries TRBV28 and TRBJ1-5; no clear D. V lost 4 bases and J 5 bases, leaving 18 bases between the germline ends. Germline V gene lookup returns CDR1 MDHEN and CDR2 SYDVKM. The CDR3 has 16 residues.